This passage covers 17 T cell receptor beta chains from one sample sequenced in a study of blood T cell repertoires in COVID-19. Sequencing was performed with immunoSEQ multiplex PCR; in TCRdb, only in-frame clones are kept and a portion is missing. Of 300,000 to 350,000 clones listed, roughly 87% are singletons. The sequencing input was peripheral blood. The receptor set was obtained from a man between 25 and 39 years old with COVID-19, enrolled during active disease.

V gene TRBV28 combines with J gene TRBJ2-5; TRBD1 matches 9 bases. Germline assignment: CDR1 MDHEN and CDR2 SYDVKM. CDR3 length: 14 amino acids. The V segment lost 7 bases and the J segment 4 bases; nucleotides outside the gene matches: 7. CDR3 amino acids: CASNPRTGAETQYF. The DNA of the CDR3 is TGTGCCAGCAACCCCCGGACAGGGGCAGAGACCCAGTACTTC.

This clone appeared a single time. The rearrangement links TRBV19 to TRBJ2-3; a possible D gene is TRBD2 (5 bases). V was trimmed by 3 bases and J by 1 base, leaving 11 bases between them. The germline V gene encodes CDR1 LNHDA and CDR2 SQIVND (reference sequence). The CDR3 covers 15 residues. CDR3 DNA sequence: TGTGCCAGTAGTATGCGGCGGGCGGGCACAGATACGCAGTATTTT. Translating it yields CASSMRRAGTDTQYF.

The chain carries TRBV6-5 and TRBJ1-1; unclear D gene. CDR3 length: 13 amino acids. Trimming cost V 6 bases and J 0 bases, with 8 bases left between them. Per the germline V gene, CDR1 is MNHEY and CDR2 is SVGAGI. CDR3 bases: TGTGCCAGCAGGTTTACGGTGAACACTGAAGCTTTCTTT. It yields the protein CASRFTVNTEAFF.

This clone was observed a single time. J is TRBJ1-5 and V is TRBV5-1, with TRBD1 matching 7 bases. CDR3 length: 16 residues. In germline, CDR1 is SGHRS, CDR2 YFSETQ. V trimming: 3 bases; J trimming: 0 bases; junction bases outside the gene matches: 6. In nucleotides, the CDR3 is TGCGCCAGCAGCTCCGGGGACAGTTATAGCAATCAGCCCCAGCATTTT. It specifies CASSSGDSYSNQPQHF.

The chain is built from TRBV11-2 and TRBJ2-7; 11 positions match TRBD2. Per the germline V gene, CDR1 is SGHAT and CDR2 is FQNNGV. V lost 3 bases, J lost 7 bases, and 5 bases stayed unmatched. The length of the CDR3 is 14 residues. The CDR3 sequence: CASSLVSSGREQYF. DNA for the CDR3: TGTGCCAGCAGCTTGGTTTCTAGCGGGAGGGAGCAGTACTTC.

The chain joins TRBV9 to TRBJ2-7; D remains unclear. In germline, CDR1 is SGDLS, CDR2 YYNGEE. V lost 4 bases, J lost 4 bases, and 21 bases lay in between. This CDR3 contains 16 residues. This CDR3 is CASSPEVSSPFYEQYF. The CDR3, as DNA: TGTGCCAGCAGCCCAGAGGTCAGTTCCCCATTTTACGAGCAGTACTTC.

The count of this clone is one. The same CDR3 also results from other DNA sequences found in this sample. The chain is built from TRBV2 and TRBJ2-7; 8 nucleotides match TRBD1. This CDR3 spans 14 amino acids. The J segment lost 1 base and the V segment lost 6 bases, leaving 5 bases of the junction unmatched. In germline, CDR1 is SNHLY, CDR2 FYNNEI. For the CDR3, the DNA is TGTGCCAGCAGCCCAGGGGGCGGATCCTACGAGCAGTACTTC. Encoded protein: CASSPGGGSYEQYF.

This clone has only one observation. The rearrangement joins TRBV24-1 to TRBJ2-3, with 7 bases lining up with TRBD1. This CDR3 region has 15 residues. V lost 9 bases and J lost 0; bases outside the gene matches: 8. Germline CDR1 KGHDR, CDR2 SFDVKD. In nucleotides, the CDR3 is TGTGCCACCGGGAGAGGGGGCCCTAGCACAGATACGCAGTATTTT. This sequence encodes CATGRGGPSTDTQYF.

The chain has TRBV19 and TRBJ1-1, with a tentative D call TRBD1 (5 bases). Trimming took 6 bases from V and 3 from J, leaving 14 bases between them. The CDR3 contains 14 residues. Germline CDR1 is LNHDA and CDR2 is SQIVND (reference sequence). The CDR3 is CASRSGRVDTEAFF. As DNA, the CDR3 is TGTGCCAGTAGGTCGGGCAGGGTGGACACTGAAGCTTTCTTT. The complete variable domain, with remaining parts taken from reference TRBV19 and TRBJ1-1, reads DGGITQSPKYLFRKEGQNVTLSCEQNLNHDAMYWYRQDPGQGLRLIYYSQIVNDFQKGDIAEGYSVSREKKESFPLTVTSAQKNPTAFYLCASRSGRVDTEAFFGQGTRLTVV.

The chain links TRBV15 to TRBJ2-6; 11 nucleotides match TRBD1. The CDR3 loop spans 16 amino acids. The V gene's germline CDR1 is LNHNV and CDR2 YYDKDF (reference sequence). V lost 5 bases, J lost 0 bases, and 0 bases stayed unmatched. CDR3 residues: CATSGTGGSGANVLTF. The CDR3 bases are TGTGCCACCAGCGGGACAGGGGGCTCTGGGGCCAACGTCCTGACTTTC.

CDR3 residues: CARSTGGETEQFF. The CDR3 DNA is TGTGCCAGAAGTACCGGGGGAGAGACAGAGCAGTTCTTC. J is TRBJ2-1 and V is TRBV2; tentative D call: TRBD2 (6 bases). With 9 bases removed from V and 10 bases from J, the gap between germline ends came to 19 bases. In germline, CDR1 is SNHLY, CDR2 FYNNEI. This CDR3 has 13 amino acids.

Only one count was recorded for this clone. The chain uses TRBV19 and TRBJ2-5, with 9 bases matching TRBD2. CDR1 is LNHDA and CDR2 is SQIVND in the germline V gene (reference sequence). V was pared by 5 bases and J by 2 bases, with 6 bases of the junction left unmatched. This CDR3 contains 15 residues. The CDR3 here is CASSQAGGYQETQYF. In DNA form, the CDR3 reads TGTGCCAGTAGTCAAGCGGGGGGATATCAAGAGACCCAGTACTTC.

Points on this clone: Other DNA sequences of this sample code for an identical CDR3. The rearrangement uses TRBV27 and TRBJ2-7; 7 nucleotides match TRBD2. Germline CDR1 reads MNHEY; CDR2 reads SMNVEV (reference sequence). Trimming took 2 bases from V and 4 from J; bases not matched to a gene: 2. The CDR3 extends over 13 amino acids. The DNA for the CDR3 is TGTGCCAGCAGTTTAGGCGGGAGTTACGAGCAGTACTTC. Its translation is CASSLGGSYEQYF.

The chain recombines TRBV27 with TRBJ2-5; 14 nucleotides align to TRBD2. Germline-derived CDR1 and CDR2 are MNHEY and SMNVEV (reference sequence). Trimming cost V 4 bases and J 5 bases; bases outside gene matches: 12. The CDR3 is made up of 18 amino acids. For the CDR3, the DNA is TGTGCCAGCAGTTCGGGCCTATCGAGGACTAGCGGGAGGGAGACCCAGTACTTC. Its translation: CASSSGLSRTSGRETQYF.

This chain joins TRBV10-3 and TRBJ1-3; TRBD1 might be the D (5 bases). The CDR3 has 14 amino acids. V was pared by 4 bases and J by 0 bases, with 7 bases between. Looked up from germline, CDR1 is ENHRY and CDR2 is SYGVKD. The CDR3 here is CAISVGPSGNTIYF. The CDR3 DNA is TGTGCCATCAGTGTGGGGCCCTCTGGAAACACCATATATTTT.

The CDR3 DNA follows: TGCGCCAGCAGCGGAGTAACGGGACAGGTCCTCTACGAGCAGTACTTC. Protein product: CASSGVTGQVLYEQYF. The chain links TRBV5-1 to TRBJ2-7; 8 nucleotides line up with TRBD1. Germline V gene data show CDR1 as SGHRS and CDR2 as YFSETQ. This CDR3 is 16 amino acids long. V trimming: 4 bases; J trimming: 3 bases; junction bases outside the gene matches: 12. Supplemented by reference TRBV5-1 and TRBJ2-7, the full variable domain reads KAGVTQTPRYLIKTRGQQVTLSCSPISGHRSVSWYQQTPGQGLQFLFEYFSETQRNKGNFPGRFSGRQFSNSRSEMNVSTLELGDSALYLCASSGVTGQVLYEQYFGPGTRLTVT.

The chain has TRBV9 and TRBJ2-1; the match to TRBD1 covers 10 bases. The CDR3 runs 15 residues. The germline CDR1 and CDR2 sequences are SGDLS and YYNGEE. V shed 0 bases and J 7 bases; nucleotides not matched to a gene: 4. The CDR3 nucleotides are TGTGCCAGCAGCGTAGAGGGACAGGGGTTTAATGAGCAGTTCTTC. Protein sequence: CASSVEGQGFNEQFF.